These 32 T cell receptor beta chains were all obtained from the same sample, sequenced in a study of cytomegalovirus exposure and HLA in healthy donors. Primers: 60 Vbeta forward and 13 Jbeta reverse. The repertoire was sequenced with immunoSEQ multiplex PCR; TCRdb's copy has only in-frame clones and lacks some. The listing contains approximately 150,000 clones. The material sequenced was PBMCs. The receptors here all came from a woman aged 35 to 49 in good health and CMV-seronegative.

The gene calls are TRBV7-9 and TRBJ1-2; D unresolved. The germline V gene encodes CDR1 SEHNR and CDR2 FQNEAQ (reference sequence). The CDR3 is 13 amino acids. V was pared by 0 bases and J by 7 bases, with 9 bases between. CDR3 loop: CASSLAEASGYTF. CDR3 DNA sequence: TGTGCCAGCAGCTTAGCGGAGGCGAGTGGCTACACCTTC.

The V call is TRBV28, the J call TRBJ1-2; D might be TRBD1 (6 bases). The CDR3 covers 13 residues. Trimming removed 7 bases from V and 5 bases from J, with 14 bases in between. Germline-derived CDR1 and CDR2 are MDHEN and SYDVKM. The CDR3 sequence is CASTTGSSYGYTF. CDR3 DNA: TGTGCCAGCACGACAGGCTCATCTTATGGCTACACCTTC.

This chain connects TRBV4-2 to TRBJ1-5; D is perhaps TRBD1 (6 bases). The CDR3 totals 19 residues. V was clipped by 1 base and J by 0 bases, with 19 bases between them. Germline CDR1 reads LGHNA; CDR2 reads YNFKEQ. This CDR3 is CASSQGGGRMGYSNQPQHF. The CDR3 nucleotides are TGTGCCAGCAGCCAAGGGGGGGGGCGGATGGGGTATAGCAATCAGCCCCAGCATTTT.

J is TRBJ1-1 and V is TRBV4-2; no reliable D call. Per the germline V gene, CDR1 is LGHNA and CDR2 is YNFKEQ. The CDR3 is made up of 13 amino acids. The V and J ends lost 4 bases and 2 bases respectively, with 8 bases between them. Here the CDR3 reads CASSPAQNTEAFF. The CDR3 region has the DNA TGTGCCAGCAGCCCTGCACAAAACACTGAAGCTTTCTTT.

The rearrangement joins TRBV4-2 to TRBJ1-3; no clear D. This CDR3 region has 15 residues. Germline CDR1 reads LGHNA; CDR2 reads YNFKEQ. The germline V and J ends were trimmed by 7 bases and 4 bases, with 17 bases remaining between them. CDR3 nucleotides: TGTGCCAGCACCCCAAGTGAGAGGAAAGGAAACACCATATATTTT. It encodes CASTPSERKGNTIYF.

The CDR3 DNA sequence: TGTGCCAGCAGCACAACTATGGCGGGGGTTGGGACCCAGTACTTC. Protein sequence: CASSTTMAGVGTQYF. This sequence joins TRBV2 and TRBJ2-5, with TRBD2 identical over 7 bases. The V gene's germline CDR1 is SNHLY and CDR2 FYNNEI. The CDR3 runs 15 residues. V dropped 6 bases and J dropped 7; count of bases not matched to a gene: 14.

V usage is TRBV2 and J usage is TRBJ1-2, with D perhaps TRBD1 (6 bases). Germline V gives CDR1 SNHLY, CDR2 FYNNEI. Trimming pared 3 bases from V and 5 bases from J, leaving 13 bases between. The CDR3 extends over 14 amino acids. The DNA of the CDR3 is TGTGCCAGCAGTGATAGTCGGACAGTTTATGGCTACACCTTC. It yields the protein CASSDSRTVYGYTF.

This chain links TRBV27 with TRBJ1-1; 8 bases are shared with TRBD1. The germline V gene encodes CDR1 MNHEY and CDR2 SMNVEV (reference sequence). With 4 bases clipped from V and 0 bases from J, the junction kept 1 base outside the gene matches. The CDR3 length is 14 residues. The CDR3 nucleotides read TGTGCCAGCAGTTCGACAGGGGTGAACACTGAAGCTTTCTTT. Encoded protein: CASSSTGVNTEAFF.

This rearrangement joins TRBV10-2 to TRBJ1-2; the D is unclear. The CDR3 totals 11 residues. With 8 bases removed from V and 8 bases from J, the gap between germline ends came to 12 bases. CDR1 and CDR2 (germline): WSHSY, SAAADI. The CDR3 DNA is TGCGCCAGCGGTAAGAGCGGAGGCTACACCTTC. The encoded protein is CASGKSGGYTF.

The J gene is TRBJ1-6, the V gene TRBV10-3; TRBD1 matches at 7 bases. J lost 7 bases, V lost 8 bases, and 5 bases had no gene match. The germline CDR1 and CDR2 sequences are ENHRY and SYGVKD. This CDR3 comprises 13 residues. DNA for the CDR3: TGTGCCATCGTGGGACAGCTCAATTCACCCCTCCACTTT. Translation: CAIVGQLNSPLHF.

V usage is TRBV7-8 and J usage is TRBJ2-7; 8 bases agree with TRBD1. The CDR3 spans 14 residues. The J segment lost 3 bases and the V segment lost 6 bases, leaving 7 bases of the junction unmatched. CDR1 SGHVS and CDR2 FQNEAQ come from the germline V gene. The CDR3 spells CASSKGTGNYEQYF. The CDR3 nucleotides are TGTGCCAGCAGTAAGGGGACAGGCAACTACGAGCAGTACTTC. The variable domain in full, completed from reference TRBV7-8 and TRBJ2-7, reads GAGVSQSPRYKVAKRGQDVALRCDPISGHVSLFWYQQALGQGPEFLTYFQNEAQLDKSGLPSDRFFAERPEGSVSTLKIQRTQQEDSAVYLCASSKGTGNYEQYFGPGTRLTVT.

The chain carries TRBV7-9 and TRBJ1-2, with TRBD1 as a possible D gene (5 bases). Trimming took 3 bases from V and 5 from J, leaving 10 bases between them. The germline gives CDR1 SEHNR, CDR2 FQNEAQ (reference sequence). The CDR3 runs 13 residues. CDR3 DNA sequence: TGTGCCAGCAGCTTTGGGGCGGGGTATGGCTACACCTTC. Residues: CASSFGAGYGYTF. Variable domain in full (rest from reference TRBV7-9 and TRBJ1-2): DTGVSQNPRHKITKRGQNVTFRCDPISEHNRLYWYRQTLGQGPEFLTYFQNEAQLEKSRLLSDRFSAERPKGSFSTLEIQRTEQGDSAMYLCASSFGAGYGYTFGSGTRLTVV.

This rearrangement joins TRBV4-3 to TRBJ1-6, with TRBD1 identical over 7 bases. The germline V gene has CDR1 LGHNA and CDR2 YSLEER. With V trimmed by 0 bases and J by 10 bases, 9 bases remained unmatched. The CDR3 has 16 residues. The CDR3 loop is CASSQEPGDRDSPLHF. In nucleotides, the CDR3 is TGCGCCAGCAGCCAAGAGCCCGGTGACAGGGACTCACCCCTCCACTTT.

The CDR3 DNA is TGTGCCAGCAGCGTAGGAACTAGCGGGGACTCCTCCTACAATGAGCAGTTCTTC. Amino acids: CASSVGTSGDSSYNEQFF. The chain has TRBV9 and TRBJ2-1; 10 positions match TRBD2. The CDR3 has 18 residues. CDR1 SGDLS and CDR2 YYNGEE come from the germline V gene. With 0 bases clipped from V and 0 bases from J, the junction kept 6 bases outside the gene matches.

The chain couples TRBV11-3 to TRBJ2-5; 8 nucleotides align to TRBD2. V shed 5 bases, J shed 5 bases, and the junction held 1 base outside the gene matches. The CDR3 consists of 12 residues. The germline CDR1 and CDR2 sequences are SGHNT and YENEEA. The CDR3 sequence is CASSQRGETQYF. DNA for the CDR3: TGTGCCAGCAGCCAGCGGGGGGAGACCCAGTACTTC.

CDR3 DNA sequence: TGTGCCAGCAGTTTGGCCACAGATACGCAGTATTTT. As protein: CASSLATDTQYF. The chain carries TRBV28 and TRBJ2-3; D not certain. Germline assignment: CDR1 MDHEN and CDR2 SYDVKM. This CDR3 is 12 amino acids long. V dropped 3 bases and J dropped 2 bases, with 3 bases sitting between them.

The chain uses TRBV7-2 and TRBJ1-5; D is ambiguous. CDR3 length: 13 residues. Germline assignment: CDR1 SGHTA and CDR2 FQGNSA. V lost 4 bases to trimming and J lost 7 bases, with 11 bases between them. Here the CDR3 DNA reads TGTGCCAGCAGCTCTCGCGGGAACCAGCCCCAGCATTTT. This codes for CASSSRGNQPQHF. Full variable domain (rest looked up from reference TRBV7-2 and TRBJ1-5): GAGVSQSPSNKVTEKGKDVELRCDPISGHTALYWYRQSLGQGLEFLIYFQGNSAPDKSGLPSDRFSAERTGGSVSTLTIQRTQQEDSAVYLCASSSRGNQPQHFGDGTRLSIL.

The chain is built from TRBV6-1 and TRBJ2-1; TRBD2 might be the D (6 bases). CDR1 is MNHNS, CDR2 SASEGT, per germline. CDR3 length equals 15 residues. V was cut by 6 bases and J by 0 bases, with 12 bases left in between. CDR3 protein: CASSEVTSSYNEQFF. The CDR3 DNA is TGTGCCAGCAGCGAGGTGACTAGCTCCTACAATGAGCAGTTCTTC.

The chain carries TRBV11-2 and TRBJ1-1; 9 positions match TRBD1. Losses at the gene ends were 5 bases for V and 4 bases for J; bases not matched to a gene: 8. This CDR3 has 15 amino acids. Germline CDR1 reads SGHAT; CDR2 reads FQNNGV. CDR3 sequence: CASSLIQGAPTEAFF. The CDR3 bases are TGTGCCAGCAGCCTCATACAGGGGGCTCCCACTGAAGCTTTCTTT.

The CDR3 nucleotides are TGTGCCAGCAGCATCATATTCACAGCTTATGGCTACACCTTC. This encodes CASSIIFTAYGYTF. V is TRBV11-2 and J is TRBJ1-2; no clear D. V dropped 5 bases and J dropped 5 bases, with 15 bases sitting between them. The CDR3 has 14 amino acids. Germline V CDR1 and CDR2: SGHAT, FQNNGV.

The rearrangement joins TRBV10-3 to TRBJ2-5; D gene ambiguous. This CDR3 is 12 amino acids long. The V and J ends lost 2 bases and 3 bases respectively, with 4 bases between them. In germline, CDR1 is ENHRY, CDR2 SYGVKD. For the CDR3, the DNA is TGTGCCATCAGTGAGGAGGAAGAGACCCAGTACTTC. Translated, it gives CAISEEEETQYF.

The rearrangement joins TRBV6-1 to TRBJ2-3; 7 bases agree with TRBD2. V was clipped by 7 bases and J by 5 bases; unmatched bases: 9. Germline V gives CDR1 MNHNS, CDR2 SASEGT. The CDR3 totals 14 residues. The DNA of the CDR3 is TGTGCCAGCATCCGGGACTATTCGAAAGATACGCAGTATTTT. It is translated as CASIRDYSKDTQYF.

V is TRBV19 and J is TRBJ1-2, with D tentatively TRBD1 (6 bases). The germline V and J ends were trimmed by 6 bases and 6 bases, with 8 bases remaining between them. This CDR3 spans 11 amino acids. The germline CDR1 and CDR2 sequences are LNHDA and SQIVND (reference sequence). CDR3 DNA: TGTGCCAGTAGACAGGGTCATGGCTACACCTTC. This gives the protein CASRQGHGYTF.

V usage is TRBV21-1 and J usage is TRBJ2-7; the table's D gene call, TRBD2, was not cross checked with the DNA. TRBV21-1 represents a pseudogene. The CDR3 spans 15 residues. The CDR3 region is CASGLEELEGYEQYV. DNA for the CDR3: TGTGCCAGCGGCCTAGAAGAGTTGGAGGGCTACGAGCAGTACGTC.

CDR3 in DNA: TGTGCCAGCGGGACTAGCGCGACTCAAGAGACCCAGTACTTC. It encodes CASGTSATQETQYF. This chain uses TRBV19 with TRBJ2-5, with 10 bases lining up with TRBD2. V shed 9 bases, J shed 2 bases, and the junction held 6 bases outside the gene matches. Per the germline V gene, CDR1 is LNHDA and CDR2 is SQIVND (reference sequence). The CDR3 spans 14 residues.

This rearrangement joins TRBV6-4 to TRBJ2-1; 8 bases are a match to TRBD2. Germline trimming cut 4 bases from V and 5 bases from J; bases unmatched to any gene: 7. Germline CDR1 MRHNA, CDR2 SNTAGT. The CDR3 runs 15 residues. The CDR3: CASSAARGANNEQFF. The CDR3 DNA reads as TGTGCCAGCAGTGCTGCGCGGGGGGCCAACAATGAGCAGTTCTTC.

The V and J genes are TRBV11-3 and TRBJ1-2; 8 nucleotides line up with TRBD1. V lost 1 base, J lost 8 bases, and 9 bases stayed unmatched. Germline CDR1 reads SGHNT; CDR2 reads YENEEA. The CDR3 length is 15 residues. CDR3 protein: CASSLGSGGAEGYTF. The CDR3 DNA reads as TGTGCCAGCAGCTTAGGGTCAGGGGGCGCGGAAGGCTACACCTTC.

Measured by frequency, this clone is medium-sized. V gene TRBV6-5 combines with J gene TRBJ2-1, with D tentatively TRBD2 (6 bases). The V gene's germline CDR1 is MNHEY and CDR2 SVGAGI. V was clipped by 4 bases and J by 7 bases, with 17 bases between them. The CDR3 covers 15 residues. The CDR3 here is CASSSTPGEPNEQFF. CDR3 in DNA: TGTGCCAGCAGTTCGACCCCGGGAGAGCCTAATGAGCAGTTCTTC.

The chain combines TRBV4-1 with TRBJ2-3; the match to TRBD2 covers 8 bases. Unmatched junction bases numbered 12, after V lost 0 bases and J lost 1 base. Germline loops: CDR1 MGHRA, CDR2 YSYEKL. This CDR3 comprises 19 residues. CDR3 nucleotide sequence: TGCGCCAGCAGCCAAGATCGGCGGGGGGCCGAGCTAGGCACAGATACGCAGTATTTT. Translation gives CASSQDRRGAELGTDTQYF.

This chain joins TRBV11-2 and TRBJ1-2; D is perhaps TRBD1 (6 bases). The germline V and J ends were trimmed by 10 bases and 4 bases, with 19 bases remaining between them. CDR3 length equals 14 residues. CDR1 is SGHAT and CDR2 is FQNNGV in the germline V gene. CDR3 protein: CATVRAGGLYGYTF. CDR3 DNA sequence: TGTGCCACCGTCCGCGCGGGGGGCCTCTATGGCTACACCTTC.

The rearrangement uses TRBV7-9 and TRBJ2-2, with D maybe TRBD1 (6 bases). The length of the CDR3 is 17 residues. V shed 1 base and J shed 4 bases, with 16 bases lying between them. Germline-derived CDR1 and CDR2 are SEHNR and FQNEAQ (reference sequence). CDR3 amino acids: CASSLDRVWEVTGELFF. DNA of the CDR3: TGTGCCAGCAGCTTAGACAGGGTATGGGAAGTCACCGGGGAGCTGTTTTTT. The full variable domain, its missing parts supplied by reference TRBV7-9 and TRBJ2-2, is DTGVSQNPRHKITKRGQNVTFRCDPISEHNRLYWYRQTLGQGPEFLTYFQNEAQLEKSRLLSDRFSAERPKGSFSTLEIQRTEQGDSAMYLCASSLDRVWEVTGELFFGEGSRLTVL.

The rearrangement uses TRBV6-5 and TRBJ1-2; the D is unclear. V lost 6 bases, J lost 2 bases, and 16 bases lay in between. This CDR3 region has 15 residues. Germline assignment: CDR1 MNHEY and CDR2 SVGAGI. CDR3 nucleotide sequence: TGTGCCAGCAGCCTTTGGGGTCCGGGGAACTATGGCTACACCTTC. Amino acids: CASSLWGPGNYGYTF.